This T cell receptor (beta chain) was retrieved from a study of OX40 agonist ivuxolimab in advanced cancers. Looking at the study overall: Having had anti-PD-1, anti-PD-L1 or anti-CTLA-4 therapy before was allowed, and over 35% had some.

CDR1 is MNHEY and CDR2 is SMNVEV in the germline V gene (reference sequence). CDR3 length: 14 amino acids. With 5 bases removed from V and 4 bases from J, the gap between germline ends came to 12 bases. Clones were sequenced by immunoSEQ multiplex PCR, and TCRdb holds only the in-frame ones, with some missing. The data hold some 77,000 clones, with about four fifths observed a single time. The V call is TRBV27, the J call TRBJ1-3; maybe TRBD1 (5 bases). Sample: CD4+ or CD8+ T cells sorted from blood, taken in a trial of the OX40 agonist ivuxolimab. This clonotype was obtained from an adult with an advanced solid tumor such as melanoma, head and neck, liver or kidney cancer. As DNA, the CDR3 is TGTGCCAGCAGTCCCGGGGGGGTCGGAAACACCATATATTTT. This translates into CASSPGGVGNTIYF.